Following are 30 T cell receptor beta chains from one sample sequenced in a study of T-cell memory formation after mild COVID-19. From the 5' RACE reads, TCRdb called clonotypes with MiXCR, one entry per CDR3 protein. The sample shows around 530,000 distinct CDR3 sequences, roughly 21% of them seen only once. Material for sequencing was PBMCs or a T cell subset sorted from them (not recorded which). The source is an adult woman who had mild COVID-19 (a few samples of this study predate the infection). Cell type and time point are not known.

This clonotype was counted only a few times. The chain has TRBV5-1 and TRBJ1-1, with D maybe TRBD1 (5 bases). This CDR3 is built from 15 residues. The V gene's germline CDR1 is SGHRS and CDR2 YFSETQ. V lost 0 bases to trimming and J lost 4 bases, with 13 bases between them. As DNA, the CDR3 is TGCGCCAGCAGCTTGGAGCTATCCGGGGGCACTGAAGCTTTCTTT. This encodes CASSLELSGGTEAFF.

The rearrangement links TRBV5-5 to TRBJ2-2; D remains unclear. Trimming took off 0 bases at V and 6 bases at J, with 6 bases between the two ends. CDR1 and CDR2 from the germline V gene are SGHKS and YYEKEE (reference sequence). The CDR3 covers 13 residues. The CDR3 spells CASSLVHSGELFF. Here the CDR3 DNA reads TGTGCCAGCAGCTTGGTACACTCCGGGGAGCTGTTTTTT.

The chain combines TRBV15 with TRBJ2-7; D uncertain. Trimming removed 0 bases at V and 0 bases at J, with 9 bases between. The germline CDR1 and CDR2 sequences are LNHNV and YYDKDF (reference sequence). The CDR3 sequence is 15 residues long. In DNA, the CDR3 is TGTGCCACCAGCAGAGATCACTCCAGCTCCTACGAGCAGTACTTC. Residues: CATSRDHSSSYEQYF.

The V and J genes are TRBV5-1 and TRBJ1-2; weak D call: TRBD1 (5 bases). This CDR3 has 13 residues. Germline lookup yields CDR1 SGHRS and CDR2 YFSETQ. V gave up 4 bases and J gave up 3 bases, with 10 bases separating them. The CDR3 nucleotides read TGCGCCAGCAGCCGGGTGGGGGACTATGGCTACACCTTC. Its translation: CASSRVGDYGYTF.

The chain employs TRBV25-1 and TRBJ2-2; 10 positions match TRBD1. Germline CDR1 MGHDK, CDR2 SYGVNS. The V gene end was trimmed by 3 bases and the J gene end by 8 bases; junction bases not matched to a gene: 9. The CDR3 extends over 16 amino acids. CDR3 region: CASSDRRTGGEGELFF. The DNA of the CDR3 is TGTGCCAGCAGTGACCGGCGGACAGGGGGGGAAGGGGAGCTGTTTTTT.

This clonotype was seen ten or more times. The chain uses TRBV12-3 or TRBV12-4 and TRBJ2-2, with D hard to call. With 3 bases removed from V and 1 base from J, the gap between germline ends came to 3 bases. The CDR3 has 13 residues. This CDR3 is CASSLWNTGELFF. As DNA, the CDR3 is TGTGCCAGCAGTTTGTGGAACACCGGGGAGCTGTTTTTT.

The chain employs TRBV7-6 and TRBJ2-3; 12 positions agree with TRBD2. The junction had 9 bases not matched to a gene; V was cut back by 6 bases and J by 2 bases. The V gene's germline CDR1 is SGHVS and CDR2 FNYEAQ. The CDR3 spans 17 residues. The CDR3 loop reads CASSNLAGGTSTDTQYF. The CDR3 DNA sequence: TGTGCCAGCAGTAATCTAGCGGGAGGGACGTCCACAGATACGCAGTATTTT.

J is TRBJ2-1 and V is TRBV7-2; 12 nucleotides match TRBD2. Trimming removed 5 bases from V and 8 bases from J; junction bases left unmatched: 7. The CDR3 extends over 15 amino acids. From germline, CDR1 is SGHTA and CDR2 FQGNSA. The CDR3 nucleotides are TGTGCCAGCAGCCCCCGGACTAGCGGGATCTATGAGCAGTTCTTC. Protein: CASSPRTSGIYEQFF.

The J gene is TRBJ1-1, the V gene TRBV12-3 or TRBV12-4, with D possibly matching TRBD1 (6 bases). The CDR3 contains 14 residues. The V end lost 7 bases, the J end lost 0 bases, and 12 bases lay between the germline ends. DNA of the CDR3: TGTGCCAGCACGGACAGCCACATGAACACTGAAGCTTTCTTT. Its translation: CASTDSHMNTEAFF.

The chain uses TRBV6-6 and TRBJ2-2; 11 nucleotides agree with TRBD2. J lost 2 bases, V lost 4 bases, and 3 bases had no gene match. This CDR3 contains 16 residues. CDR1 and CDR2 from the germline V gene are MNHNY and SVGAGI (reference sequence). The CDR3 DNA reads TGTGCCAGCAGTTCCACTAGCGGGGGCAACACCGGGGAGCTGTTTTTT. Translating gives CASSSTSGGNTGELFF.

The J gene is TRBJ2-7, the V gene TRBV11-2, with 7 bases aligning to TRBD2. The CDR3 is made up of 16 amino acids. Losses at the gene ends were 5 bases for V and 4 bases for J; bases not matched to a gene: 14. Germline V gives CDR1 SGHAT, CDR2 FQNNGV. CDR3 sequence (DNA): TGTGCCAGCAGCCTCTCTAGAACGGTGGGGGGGTACGAGCAGTACTTC. Residues: CASSLSRTVGGYEQYF.

This chain links TRBV18 with TRBJ2-6; no firm D call. The CDR3 covers 19 residues. V was pared by 2 bases and J by 0 bases, with 17 bases between. Germline V gene lookup returns CDR1 KGHSH and CDR2 LQKENI. CDR3 DNA: TGTGCCAGCTCACCAGCCGCCCTGGTAACACACTCTGGGGCCAACGTCCTGACTTTC. It encodes CASSPAALVTHSGANVLTF.

Ten or more counts support this clonotype. The rearrangement joins TRBV25-1 to TRBJ2-3, with a tentative D call TRBD2 (6 bases). V was cut by 3 bases and J by 4 bases, with 11 bases left in between. The CDR3 has 14 residues. From germline, CDR1 is MGHDK and CDR2 SYGVNS. The CDR3, as DNA: TGTGCCAGCAGTGAGTCGGGCGGGGCAGATACGCAGTATTTT. Encoded protein: CASSESGGADTQYF.

V gene TRBV5-1 combines with J gene TRBJ2-1, with D possibly being TRBD1 (6 bases). Germline V gene sequence: CDR1 SGHRS, CDR2 YFSETQ. With 3 bases removed from V and 4 bases from J, the gap between germline ends came to 11 bases. The CDR3 is 14 residues long. The CDR3 DNA is TGCGCCAGCAGCTCAACAGGGTCTTACAATGAGCAGTTCTTC. Translated: CASSSTGSYNEQFF.

The table lists this clonotype with a few counts. The gene calls are TRBV7-8 and TRBJ2-3; 9 bases fit TRBD2. The CDR3 extends over 16 amino acids. Germline-derived CDR1 and CDR2 are SGHVS and FQNEAQ. J gave up 2 bases and V 2 bases, and 5 bases lay outside the gene matches. CDR3 sequence: CASSLRLAGTTDTQYF. The CDR3 bases are TGTGCCAGCAGCTTAAGGCTAGCGGGGACCACAGATACGCAGTATTTT.

The sample holds a few counts of this clonotype. This chain links TRBV7-9 with TRBJ2-3; D unresolved. CDR1 is SEHNR, CDR2 FQNEAQ, per germline (reference sequence). V lost 5 bases to trimming and J lost 4 bases, with 7 bases between them. This CDR3 is built from 12 residues. As DNA, the CDR3 is TGTGCCAGCAGCAAAGGCGCAGATACGCAGTATTTT. Protein sequence: CASSKGADTQYF.

The genes are TRBV5-1 and TRBJ1-1, with 11 bases lining up with TRBD1. V lost 5 bases to trimming and J lost 0 bases; unmatched junction nucleotides: 6. CDR1 is SGHRS, CDR2 YFSETQ, per germline. There are 16 residues in the CDR3. CDR3 protein: CASRDRDRGMNTEAFF. DNA of the CDR3: TGCGCCAGCAGGGACCGGGACAGGGGGATGAACACTGAAGCTTTCTTT.

This clonotype was seen a handful of times. The genes are TRBV7-2 and TRBJ2-7, with D tentatively TRBD2 (6 bases). Trimming pared 1 base from V and 6 bases from J, leaving 16 bases between. This CDR3 is 15 amino acids long. Germline-derived CDR1 and CDR2 are SGHTA and FQGNSA. CDR3 in amino acids: CASSLEVAGRGEQYF. CDR3 sequence (DNA): TGTGCCAGCAGCTTAGAAGTGGCGGGAAGGGGCGAGCAGTACTTC. The full variable domain, rest sourced from reference TRBV7-2 and TRBJ2-7, is GAGVSQSPSNKVTEKGKDVELRCDPISGHTALYWYRQSLGQGLEFLIYFQGNSAPDKSGLPSDRFSAERTGGSVSTLTIQRTQQEDSAVYLCASSLEVAGRGEQYFGPGTRLTVT.

In this sample, this clonotype turned up a few times. This chain uses TRBV14 with TRBJ2-7, with 7 bases lining up with TRBD1. Germline CDR1 SGHDN, CDR2 FVKESK. V shed 0 bases, J shed 2 bases, and the junction held 4 bases outside the gene matches. The CDR3 length is 15 residues. The CDR3 nucleotides are TGTGCCAGCAGCCAAGAACCCGGGACAGCCTACGAGCAGTACTTC. It translates to CASSQEPGTAYEQYF.

Written as DNA, the CDR3 is TGTGCCAGCAGCCCCAGGAACAGGGGGATCGACTATGGCTACACCTTC. This sequence encodes CASSPRNRGIDYGYTF. The chain couples TRBV6-2 or TRBV6-3 to TRBJ1-2, with 8 bases identical to TRBD1. The V gene end was trimmed by 6 bases and the J gene end by 3 bases; junction bases not matched to a gene: 12. This CDR3 contains 16 residues. Germline V gene lookup returns CDR1 MNHEY and CDR2 SVGEGT.

The genes are TRBV11-2 and TRBJ2-7; no firm D call. CDR1 SGHAT and CDR2 FQNNGV come from the germline V gene. The CDR3 runs to 11 residues. V lost 5 bases and J 5 bases, leaving 7 bases between the germline ends. The CDR3 loop reads CASSALNEQYF. DNA of the CDR3: TGTGCCAGCAGCGCCCTGAACGAGCAGTACTTC.

V is TRBV5-1 and J is TRBJ1-1, with D tentatively TRBD1 (5 bases). The germline V gene has CDR1 SGHRS and CDR2 YFSETQ. The ends were cut back, 6 bases at V and 4 bases at J, with 19 bases in the middle. The CDR3 sequence is 15 residues long. CDR3 sequence: CASTPGPTVGTEAFF. The CDR3 DNA sequence: TGCGCCAGCACCCCGGGGCCTACAGTCGGCACTGAAGCTTTCTTT. The variable domain in full, completed from reference TRBV5-1 and TRBJ1-1, reads KAGVTQTPRYLIKTRGQQVTLSCSPISGHRSVSWYQQTPGQGLQFLFEYFSETQRNKGNFPGRFSGRQFSNSRSEMNVSTLELGDSALYLCASTPGPTVGTEAFFGQGTRLTVV.

V usage is TRBV7-9 and J usage is TRBJ2-3, with 8 bases aligning to TRBD1. Germline V gene data show CDR1 as SEHNR and CDR2 as FQNEAQ (reference sequence). CDR3 size: 15 residues. Trimming cost V 5 bases and J 4 bases; bases outside gene matches: 8. The CDR3 DNA is TGTGCCAGCAGCACCAGAGGACAGGGTGCAGATACGCAGTATTTT. It yields the protein CASSTRGQGADTQYF.

This clonotype was detected only a few times. The genes are TRBV3-1 and TRBJ1-2; D uncertain. The CDR3 is 13 residues long. Germline V gene data show CDR1 as LGHDT and CDR2 as YNNKEL (reference sequence). The ends were cut back, 4 bases at V and 8 bases at J, with 14 bases in the middle. The CDR3 DNA is TGTGCCAGCAGCCCCCGGGGTAGAGTGGGCTACACCTTC. Protein sequence: CASSPRGRVGYTF.

Only a few counts were recorded for this clonotype. This chain connects TRBV13 to TRBJ2-2, with D hard to call. Trimming removed 3 bases at V and 0 bases at J, with 8 bases between. Germline assignment: CDR1 PRHDT and CDR2 FYEKMQ (reference sequence). The CDR3 is 15 residues long. This CDR3 is CASSFAHSNTGELFF. The CDR3 bases are TGTGCCAGCAGCTTCGCCCACTCGAACACCGGGGAGCTGTTTTTT.

The chain carries TRBV5-1 and TRBJ2-7; 7 bases are shared with TRBD1. This CDR3 region has 14 residues. Germline lookup yields CDR1 SGHRS and CDR2 YFSETQ. The V gene end was trimmed by 5 bases and the J gene end by 2 bases; junction bases not matched to a gene: 7. The CDR3 region has the DNA TGCGCCAGCAGGCCGAGACAGGGCCCCTACGAGCAGTACTTC. It encodes CASRPRQGPYEQYF.

The chain links TRBV24-1 to TRBJ2-1; tentative D call: TRBD2 (6 bases). The V end was cut by 4 bases, the J end by 5 bases, with 14 bases between. CDR1 is KGHDR and CDR2 is SFDVKD in the germline V gene. This CDR3 region has 15 residues. CDR3 amino acids: CATSDHGTHHNEQFF. The CDR3 region has the DNA TGTGCCACCAGTGACCACGGGACTCACCACAATGAGCAGTTCTTC.

This clonotype was counted many times. The V and J genes are TRBV12-3 or TRBV12-4 and TRBJ2-7; D gene ambiguous. The CDR3 consists of 15 residues. V lost 4 bases to trimming and J lost 3 bases, with 16 bases between them. The CDR3 DNA reads as TGTGCCAGCAGTTCCACTACCCCGGTCCGCTACGAGCAGTACTTC. This codes for CASSSTTPVRYEQYF.

The chain recombines TRBV5-1 with TRBJ2-1, with unresolved D. The CDR3 totals 12 residues. Germline loops: CDR1 SGHRS, CDR2 YFSETQ. V lost 2 bases and J lost 9, with 9 bases in between. CDR3 nucleotide sequence: TGCGCCAGCAGCTTCGATCTGGGTGAGCAGTTCTTC. Translating it yields CASSFDLGEQFF.

The V and J genes are TRBV6-5 and TRBJ1-4; D not certain. Germline V CDR1 and CDR2: MNHEY, SVGAGI. V lost 0 bases, J lost 6 bases, and 11 bases lay in between. CDR3 length equals 15 residues. Here the CDR3 reads CASSYSGIGDEKLFF. The CDR3 DNA reads as TGTGCCAGCAGTTACTCCGGGATTGGGGATGAAAAACTGTTTTTT.